The 25 T cell receptor beta chains presented below share a single source sample, sequenced in a study of blood T cell repertoires in COVID-19. TCRdb's table, derived via immunoSEQ multiplex PCR, lists solely in-frame clones and lacks some. This table has approximately 200,000 clones, approximately 84% appearing once. What was sequenced was PBMCs or T cells enriched from blood (not recorded which). The source of these receptors is a woman in her 30s who had recovered from COVID-19.

The chain recombines TRBV28 with TRBJ1-6, with 9 nucleotides matching TRBD1. Germline loops: CDR1 MDHEN, CDR2 SYDVKM. The CDR3 totals 18 residues. V trimming: 6 bases; J trimming: 7 bases; junction bases outside the gene matches: 16. CDR3 protein: CASSLGGMGQGGNSPLHF. The CDR3 coding sequence is TGTGCCAGCAGCCTTGGAGGTATGGGACAGGGAGGAAATTCACCCCTCCACTTT.

The rearrangement uses TRBV6-6 and TRBJ2-1; the match to TRBD2 covers 8 bases. This CDR3 has 15 residues. Unmatched junction bases numbered 9, after V lost 6 bases and J lost 5 bases. From germline, CDR1 is MNHNY and CDR2 SVGAGI (reference sequence). The CDR3 DNA reads as TGTGCCAGCAGCACCGGCAGCGGGGGAAACAATGAGCAGTTCTTC. It specifies CASSTGSGGNNEQFF.

In DNA, the CDR3 is TGTGCCAGCAGCTTGGGACAGGGGCGGCCATCTGGGGCCAACGTCCTGACTTTC. It translates to CASSLGQGRPSGANVLTF. The rearrangement joins TRBV5-4 to TRBJ2-6; TRBD1 aligns across 8 bases. Germline V lookup: CDR1 SGHNT, CDR2 YYREEE (reference sequence). With 0 bases clipped from V and 1 base from J, the junction kept 6 bases outside the gene matches. CDR3 length: 18 residues.

The chain joins TRBV2 to TRBJ2-7, with D perhaps matching TRBD2 (6 bases). The CDR3 length is 11 residues. V was shortened by 8 bases and J by 6 bases, with 11 bases between the two germline ends. From germline, CDR1 is SNHLY and CDR2 FYNNEI. The CDR3 sequence is CASGLGGEQYF. The DNA of the CDR3 is TGTGCCAGCGGTCTGGGGGGCGAGCAGTACTTC. The full variable domain, with the rest looked up from reference TRBV2 and TRBJ2-7, is EPEVTQTPSHQVTQMGQEVILRCVPISNHLYFYWYRQILGQKVEFLVSFYNNEISEKSEIFDDQFSVERPDGSNFTLKIRSTKLEDSAMYFCASGLGGEQYFGPGTRLTVT.

This sequence joins TRBV18 and TRBJ1-1; D is perhaps TRBD1 (5 bases). The germline gives CDR1 KGHSH, CDR2 LQKENI. There are 13 residues in the CDR3. The germline V and J ends were trimmed by 1 base and 10 bases, with 13 bases remaining between them. CDR3 DNA: TGTGCCAGCTCACCACAGGCCAGGGTAGGAGCTTTCTTT. Translation gives CASSPQARVGAFF.

This chain uses TRBV7-9 with TRBJ2-5; D might be TRBD2 (5 bases). This CDR3 region has 14 residues. Germline V gene lookup returns CDR1 SEHNR and CDR2 FQNEAQ (reference sequence). Between the trimmed V and J ends, which lost 5 bases and 0 bases, there was a span of 10 bases. The DNA for the CDR3 is TGTGCCAGCAGCCCTAGGGAGTACCAAGAGACCCAGTACTTC. This sequence encodes CASSPREYQETQYF.

The chain has TRBV6-1 and TRBJ2-1; possibly TRBD2 for D (5 bases). The CDR3 is 15 amino acids. Between the trimmed V and J ends, which lost 2 bases and 6 bases, there was a span of 14 bases. Germline values: CDR1 MNHNS, CDR2 SASEGT. CDR3 sequence reads: CASSESPTRGNEQFF. As DNA, the CDR3 is TGTGCCAGCAGTGAAAGTCCCACTCGGGGCAATGAGCAGTTCTTC.

The V call is TRBV6-5, the J call TRBJ2-7; 10 bases align to TRBD1. From germline, CDR1 is MNHEY and CDR2 SVGAGI. This CDR3 spans 14 amino acids. Trimming took 7 bases from V and 3 from J; bases not matched to a gene: 6. The CDR3, as DNA: TGTGCCAGCACCCTGGACAGGGGGATCTACGAGCAGTACGTC. Translation gives CASTLDRGIYEQYV.

This chain links TRBV11-3 with TRBJ2-2; 9 positions match TRBD1. The V gene's germline CDR1 is SGHNT and CDR2 YENEEA. The CDR3 is made up of 15 amino acids. V lost 4 bases and J lost 5; bases outside the gene matches: 5. Here the CDR3 reads CASSSQGAGTGELFF. In DNA form, the CDR3 reads TGTGCCAGCAGCTCACAGGGGGCTGGAACCGGGGAGCTGTTTTTT.

This rearrangement joins TRBV18 to TRBJ1-2; 9 bases line up with TRBD1. CDR1 KGHSH and CDR2 LQKENI come from the germline V gene. Trimming at V came to 3 bases and at J to 4 bases, leaving 12 bases not matched to a gene. This CDR3 has 17 amino acids. The CDR3 loop reads CASSPPNKGQGTYGYTF. The CDR3 DNA reads as TGTGCCAGCTCACCGCCCAATAAAGGACAGGGGACCTATGGCTACACCTTC. Drawing the rest from reference TRBV18 and TRBJ1-2, the complete variable domain is NAGVMQNPRHLVRRRGQEARLRCSPMKGHSHVYWYRQLPEEGLKFMVYLQKENIIDESGMPKERFSAEFPKEGPSILRIQQVVRGDSAAYFCASSPPNKGQGTYGYTFGSGTRLTVV.

V gene TRBV19 combines with J gene TRBJ2-3; 9 positions agree with TRBD2. This CDR3 comprises 16 residues. From germline, CDR1 is LNHDA and CDR2 SQIVND (reference sequence). The V gene end was trimmed by 3 bases and the J gene end by 1 base; junction bases not matched to a gene: 5. The chain's CDR3 is CASSIGGGAGTDTQYF. As DNA, the CDR3 is TGTGCCAGTAGTATTGGCGGGGGGGCAGGCACAGATACGCAGTATTTT. Based on the CDR3 plus reference TRBV19 and TRBJ2-3, the full variable domain is DGGITQSPKYLFRKEGQNVTLSCEQNLNHDAMYWYRQDPGQGLRLIYYSQIVNDFQKGDIAEGYSVSREKKESFPLTVTSAQKNPTAFYLCASSIGGGAGTDTQYFGPGTRLTVL.

This clone has only a few counts. The chain joins TRBV12-5 to TRBJ2-5; D is unresolved. The CDR3 spans 12 residues. CDR1 LGHNT and CDR2 FRNRAP come from the germline V gene. Trimming shortened V by 6 bases and J by 2 bases, and 7 bases separated the two germline ends. CDR3 region: CASGLHQETQYF. The CDR3 region has the DNA TGTGCTAGTGGGTTACATCAAGAGACCCAGTACTTC.

J is TRBJ2-1 and V is TRBV6-4; 9 bases align to TRBD2. Trimming removed 2 bases from V and 3 bases from J; junction bases left unmatched: 2. CDR1 is MRHNA, CDR2 SNTAGT, per germline. The CDR3 covers 15 residues. The CDR3 spells CASSDELAGYNEQFF. For the CDR3, the DNA is TGTGCCAGCAGTGACGAACTAGCGGGCTACAATGAGCAGTTCTTC.

This chain links TRBV9 with TRBJ1-3, with a tentative D call TRBD1 (5 bases). Germline lookup yields CDR1 SGDLS and CDR2 YYNGEE. V shed 0 bases and J shed 1 base, with 5 bases lying between them. The CDR3 is 14 amino acids. CDR3: CASSVGQSGNTIYF. The CDR3 DNA is TGTGCCAGCAGCGTAGGACAGTCTGGAAACACCATATATTTT.

About this clone: At one end the junction does not follow the germline gene, possibly because of a read error. V is TRBV7-9 and J is TRBJ2-1; D perhaps matches TRBD2 (6 bases). The CDR3 runs to 13 residues. Germline values: CDR1 SEHNR, CDR2 FQNEAQ (reference sequence). The CDR3 DNA is TGTGCCAGCAGCTTAAAGACGGACTACACAGCTATCTTC. Residues: CASSLKTDYTAIF. Using reference TRBV7-9 and TRBJ2-1 for the parts outside the CDR3, the full variable domain is DTGVSQNPRHKITKRGQNVTFRCDPISEHNRLYWYRQTLGQGPEFLTYFQNEAQLEKSRLLSDRFSAERPKGSFSTLEIQRTEQGDSAMYLCASSLKTDYTAIFGPGTRLTVL.

The sample holds one count of this clone. The rearrangement links TRBV9 to TRBJ1-6, with D possibly matching TRBD1 (6 bases). Germline V CDR1 and CDR2: SGDLS, YYNGEE. Trimming cost V 0 bases and J 7 bases, with 20 bases left between them. This CDR3 comprises 18 residues. The CDR3 bases are TGTGCCAGCAGCGTAGCTTTGTCCGCAGGGGCGAGCAATTCACCCCTCCACTTT. Amino acids: CASSVALSAGASNSPLHF. Using reference TRBV9 and TRBJ1-6 for the parts outside the CDR3, the full variable domain is DSGVTQTPKHLITATGQRVTLRCSPRSGDLSVYWYQQSLDQGLQFLIQYYNGEERAKGNILERFSAQQFPDLHSELNLSSLELGDSALYFCASSVALSAGASNSPLHFGNGTRLTVT.

The chain uses TRBV18 and TRBJ2-3; D remains ambiguous. This CDR3 spans 15 amino acids. The germline V gene has CDR1 KGHSH and CDR2 LQKENI. V gave up 0 bases and J gave up 0 bases, with 7 bases separating them. CDR3 DNA: TGTGCCAGCTCACCACCAACAGCTAGCACAGATACGCAGTATTTT. It yields the protein CASSPPTASTDTQYF.

This rearrangement joins TRBV7-8 to TRBJ1-4, with D possibly TRBD1 on 5 matching bases. This CDR3 contains 14 residues. V lost 4 bases, J lost 8 bases, and 14 bases lay in between. Germline CDR1 SGHVS, CDR2 FQNEAQ. The CDR3 region has the DNA TGTGCCAGCAGCTGGGGCCACCGTGACGAAAAACTGTTTTTT. As protein: CASSWGHRDEKLFF.

This clone has a handful of counts. The V gene is TRBV28, the J gene TRBJ2-1; D ambiguous. Germline CDR1 and CDR2: MDHEN and SYDVKM. V was clipped by 3 bases and J by 8 bases, with 5 bases between them. The CDR3 consists of 11 residues. CDR3 protein: CASSLGYEQFF. Here the CDR3 DNA reads TGTGCCAGCAGTTTGGGCTATGAGCAGTTCTTC.

The CDR3 bases are TGTGCCAGCAGTGTTTTCGGACAGGGCTACGAGCAGTACTTC. Amino acid sequence: CASSVFGQGYEQYF. The chain recombines TRBV2 with TRBJ2-7; 8 bases are a match to TRBD1. The length of the CDR3 is 14 residues. V lost 4 bases to trimming and J lost 3 bases; unmatched junction nucleotides: 5. Germline values: CDR1 SNHLY, CDR2 FYNNEI.

This chain links TRBV5-8 with TRBJ2-7; 8 nucleotides line up with TRBD1. CDR3 length: 16 residues. The germline CDR1 and CDR2 sequences are SGHTS and YDEGEE. V shed 2 bases and J 0 bases; nucleotides not matched to a gene: 7. The CDR3 spells CASSLAGQGTSYEQYV. CDR3 nucleotide sequence: TGTGCCAGCAGCTTAGCAGGACAGGGAACCTCCTACGAGCAGTACGTC.

V is TRBV3-1 (or the pseudogene TRBV3-2) and J is TRBJ1-2; tentative D call: TRBD1 (6 bases). Germline CDR1 LGHDT, CDR2 YNNKEL (reference sequence). V lost 6 bases and J 6 bases, leaving 11 bases between the germline ends. This CDR3 is built from 12 residues. CDR3 coding DNA: TGTGCCAGCAGTCCGGACAGAGATGGCTACACCTTC. This sequence encodes CASSPDRDGYTF.

This clone was counted a few times. The J gene is TRBJ2-1, the V gene TRBV28; D call uncertain. Germline V gives CDR1 MDHEN, CDR2 SYDVKM. The germline V and J ends were trimmed by 3 bases and 7 bases, with 4 bases remaining between them. CDR3 size: 11 residues. The CDR3 sequence: CASSLTNEQFF. CDR3 sequence (DNA): TGTGCCAGCAGTTTGACAAATGAGCAGTTCTTC. Variable domain in full (rest from reference TRBV28 and TRBJ2-1): DVKVTQSSRYLVKRTGEKVFLECVQDMDHENMFWYRQDPGLGLRLIYFSYDVKMKEKGDIPEGYSVSREKKERFSLILESASTNQTSMYLCASSLTNEQFFGPGTRLTVL.

V gene TRBV29-1 combines with J gene TRBJ2-1; 12 bases line up with TRBD2. The CDR3 sequence is 14 residues long. Germline CDR1 and CDR2: SQVTM and ANQGSEA. V lost 8 bases and J lost 8; bases outside the gene matches: 10. As DNA, the CDR3 is TGCAGCCATTCGGGGCTAGCGGGAGGGCATGAGCAGTTCTTC. Translating it yields CSHSGLAGGHEQFF.

The CDR3 DNA follows: TGCGCCAGCAGCCAAGAATCCTCTACAGCTAACTATGGCTACACCTTC. The encoded protein is CASSQESSTANYGYTF. The rearrangement links TRBV4-1 to TRBJ1-2; D ambiguous. The CDR3 consists of 16 residues. Germline V gene data show CDR1 as MGHRA and CDR2 as YSYEKL. V dropped 0 bases and J dropped 0 bases, with 11 bases sitting between them.